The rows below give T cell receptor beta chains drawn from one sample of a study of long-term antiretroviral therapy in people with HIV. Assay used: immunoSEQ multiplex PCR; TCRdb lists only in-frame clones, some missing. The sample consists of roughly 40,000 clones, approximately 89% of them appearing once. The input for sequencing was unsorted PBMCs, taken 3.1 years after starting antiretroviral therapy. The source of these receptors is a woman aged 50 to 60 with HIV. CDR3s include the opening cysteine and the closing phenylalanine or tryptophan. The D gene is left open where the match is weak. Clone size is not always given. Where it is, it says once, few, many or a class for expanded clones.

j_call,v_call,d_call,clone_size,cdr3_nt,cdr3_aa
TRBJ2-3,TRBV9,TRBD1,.,TGTGCCAGCAGCGTAGCCACGCGACAGGGGGCAGATACGCAGTATTTT,CASSVATRQGADTQYF
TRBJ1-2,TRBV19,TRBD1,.,TGTGCCAGTCGCCGACGGACAGGGGCGGACTATGGCTACACCTTC,CASRRRTGADYGYTF
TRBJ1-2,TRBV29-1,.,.,TGCAGCGGCACGGAGACAGACTATGGCTACACCTTC,CSGTETDYGYTF
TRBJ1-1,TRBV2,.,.,TGTGCCAGCAGACGACAGAACACTGAAGCTTTCTTT,CASRRQNTEAFF
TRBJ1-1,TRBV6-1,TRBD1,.,TGTGCCAGCAGTGTAATAACAGGGGCGAACACTGAAGCTTTCTTT,CASSVITGANTEAFF
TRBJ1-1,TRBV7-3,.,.,TGTGCCAGCAGCTTAAACGTGAACACTGAAGCTTTCTTT,CASSLNVNTEAFF
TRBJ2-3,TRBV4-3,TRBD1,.,TGCGCCAGCAGCCAAGGGACAGGGGGAAGGGATACGCAGTATTTT,CASSQGTGGRDTQYF
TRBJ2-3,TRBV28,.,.,TGTGCCAGCAGAGATGAGGGAAGAGATACGCAGTATTTT,CASRDEGRDTQYF
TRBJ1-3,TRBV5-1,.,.,TGCGCCAGCAGCTTGGGACACGGGGTCTCTGGAAACACCATATATTTT,CASSLGHGVSGNTIYF
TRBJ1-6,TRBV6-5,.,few,TGTGCCAGCAGTTACGGGGATTCACCCCTCCACTTT,CASSYGDSPLHF
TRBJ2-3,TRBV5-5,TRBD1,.,TGTGCCAGCAGCCCTCCCTCACAGGGGACAGATACGCAGTATTTT,CASSPPSQGTDTQYF
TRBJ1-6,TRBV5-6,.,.,TGTGCCAGCAGCGCGGACATTGGTAATTCACCCCTCCACTTT,CASSADIGNSPLHF
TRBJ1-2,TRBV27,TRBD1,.,TGTGCCAGCAGTCCCGACAGGGGACGCGGCTACACCTTC,CASSPDRGRGYTF
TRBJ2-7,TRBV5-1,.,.,TGCGCCAGCAGCTTGGGAGGGATTACTACCATCTACGAGCAGTACTTC,CASSLGGITTIYEQYF
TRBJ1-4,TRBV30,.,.,TGTGCCTGCTCGACTCGGGGAGTTGTTGAAAAACTGTTTTTT,CACSTRGVVEKLFF
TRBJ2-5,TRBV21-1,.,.,TGTGCCAGCAGCAAAGAAGTCCCGGAGACAGGCCAAGAGACCCAGTACTTC,CASSKEVPETGQETQYF
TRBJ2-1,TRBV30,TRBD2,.,TGTGCCTGGAGCAGACCTGGAGCGGGGCCTTACAATGAGCAGTTCTTC,CAWSRPGAGPYNEQFF
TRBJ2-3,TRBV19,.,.,TGTGCCAGTAGTGAACAGGGACTTAGCACAGATACGCAGTATTTT,CASSEQGLSTDTQYF
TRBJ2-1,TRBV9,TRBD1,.,TGTGCCAGCAGCGTAGCCGGACAGGATGAGCAGTTCTTC,CASSVAGQDEQFF
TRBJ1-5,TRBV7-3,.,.,TGTGCCAGCAGCTTAAATGGCGGGGGGAATCAGCCCCAGCATTTT,CASSLNGGGNQPQHF
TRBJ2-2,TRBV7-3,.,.,TGTGCCAGCAGCGACTGGGGGTCCGGGGAGCTGTTTTTT,CASSDWGSGELFF
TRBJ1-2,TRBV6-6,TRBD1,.,TGTGCCAGCAGTGAGGCAGGGGGCGCGTACTATGGCTACACCTTC,CASSEAGGAYYGYTF
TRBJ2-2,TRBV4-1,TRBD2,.,TGCGCCAGCAGCCAAGGGGGACTAGCGGGGGTAGGCACCGGGGAGCTGTTTTTT,CASSQGGLAGVGTGELFF
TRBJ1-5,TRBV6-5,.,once,TGTGCCAGCAGTCGCACCACGGCCGGCAATCAGCCCCAGCATTTT,CASSRTTAGNQPQHF
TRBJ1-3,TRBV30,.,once,TGTGCCTGGAGTGTAAACAGTGATGGAAACACCATATATTTT,CAWSVNSDGNTIYF
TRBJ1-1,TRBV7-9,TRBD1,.,TGTGCCAGCAGCTTTAGGGACAGATCCACTGAAGCTTTCTTT,CASSFRDRSTEAFF
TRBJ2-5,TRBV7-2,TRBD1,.,TGTGCCAGCAGCTTAGATGGGACAGGGAGTCCCGGGGGGACCCAGTACTTC,CASSLDGTGSPGGTQYF
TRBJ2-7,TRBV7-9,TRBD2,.,TGTGCCAGCAGCCCCGGGAGGGTGGGGGACGAGCAGTACTTC,CASSPGRVGDEQYF
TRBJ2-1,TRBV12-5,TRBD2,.,TGTGCTAGTGGGGAACTAGCGGGGGGATTTGATGAGCAGTTCTTC,CASGELAGGFDEQFF
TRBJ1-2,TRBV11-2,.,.,TGTGCCAGCAGCCCTCCCCGGAGGGGGGATGGCTACACCTTC,CASSPPRRGDGYTF
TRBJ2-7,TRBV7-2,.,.,TGTGCCAGCAGCTTAGTCGAGGGAGTCCCTCTCGAGCAGTACTTC,CASSLVEGVPLEQYF
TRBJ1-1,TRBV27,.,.,TGTGCCAGCAGTTTAACACGGGAATTCGGCACTGAAGCTTTCTTT,CASSLTREFGTEAFF
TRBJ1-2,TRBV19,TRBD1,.,TGTGCCAGTAGTGTTGGACAGGAAGCACAAGTACTCTTC,CASSVGQEAQVLF
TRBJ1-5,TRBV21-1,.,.,TGTGCCAGCAGCAAAAGGGGACAGGGGGAATCCCATCCCCAGCATTTT,CASSKRGQGESHPQHF
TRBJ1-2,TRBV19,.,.,TGTGCCAGTAGTAATACAGGGAACTATGGCTACACCTTC,CASSNTGNYGYTF
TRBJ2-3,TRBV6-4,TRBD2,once,TGTGCCAGCAGTGACTCGAGCGGGGGAGCCAAGGATACGCAGTATTTT,CASSDSSGGAKDTQYF
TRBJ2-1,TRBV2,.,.,TGTGCCAGCAAAGCAAGGCCCATCTATGAGCAGTTCTTC,CASKARPIYEQFF
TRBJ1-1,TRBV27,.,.,TGTGCCAGCAGTTTATCGAGCAGGGGCACTGAAGCTTTCTTT,CASSLSSRGTEAFF
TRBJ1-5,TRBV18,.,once,TGTGCCAGCTCACCAGGGGGGGGCAGCGATCAGCCCCAGCATTTT,CASSPGGGSDQPQHF
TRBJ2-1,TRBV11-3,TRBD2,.,TGTGCCAGCAGCTCAAGCGCTAGCGGGGGGGAGCAGTTCTTC,CASSSSASGGEQFF
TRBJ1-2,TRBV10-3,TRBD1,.,TGTGCCATCAGTGAGTCAAGGAAGGGGACAGGGATAAAGTTAGGCTACACCTTC,CAISESRKGTGIKLGYTF
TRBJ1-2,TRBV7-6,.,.,TGTGCCAGCAGCTTAGAGGGAGGGTATGGCTACACCTTC,CASSLEGGYGYTF
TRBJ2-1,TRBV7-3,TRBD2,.,TGTGCCAGCAGCTTAATGCCGAGCGGGGGGTACAATGAGCAGTTCTTC,CASSLMPSGGYNEQFF
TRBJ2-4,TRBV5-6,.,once,TGTGCCAGCATGGGCGGGTATAGCGAACTTAAAAACATTCAGTACTTC,CASMGGYSELKNIQYF
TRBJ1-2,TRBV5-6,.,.,TGTGCCAGCAGCTTGGGAGGGAGGGGGAGAGGCTACACCTTC,CASSLGGRGRGYTF
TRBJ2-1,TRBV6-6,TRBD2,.,TGTGCCAGCAGGCTAGCGGGGGGGCGTGAGCAGTTCTTC,CASRLAGGREQFF
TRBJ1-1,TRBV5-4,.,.,TGTGCCAGCAGCCCCCGCGGAGGTCAGATGAACACTGAAGCTTTCTTT,CASSPRGGQMNTEAFF
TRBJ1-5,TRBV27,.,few,TGTGCCAGCAGTTTAGGGGTTGGGCAGCCCCAGCATTTT,CASSLGVGQPQHF
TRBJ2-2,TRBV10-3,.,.,TGTGCCACGCAACAGAGTCGGGACACCGGGGAGCTGTTTTTT,CATQQSRDTGELFF
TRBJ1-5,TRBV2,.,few,TGTGCCAGCGACGTATCAGGGAATCAGCCCCAGCATTTT,CASDVSGNQPQHF
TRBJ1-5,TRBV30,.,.,TGTGCCTGGAGTGAAGCAGGGCCTCAGCCCCAGCATTTT,CAWSEAGPQPQHF
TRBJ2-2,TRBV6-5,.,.,TGTGCCAGCAGTTACTATCGTGGCACCGGGGAGCTGTTTTTT,CASSYYRGTGELFF
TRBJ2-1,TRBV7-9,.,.,TGTGCCAGCAACGATTTCCTAGGAGGGGGCGATGAGCAGTTCTTC,CASNDFLGGGDEQFF
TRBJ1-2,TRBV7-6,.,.,TGTGCCAGCAGTTCACTAGGGGGTGGCGCAGGCTACACCTTC,CASSSLGGGAGYTF
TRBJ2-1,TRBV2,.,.,TGTGCCAGCTTTATACGTGGGGGCCCCGATGATGAGCAGTTCTTC,CASFIRGGPDDEQFF